Detailed here is one T cell receptor beta chain. The sample is drawn from a study of human T cells and chemical hapten exposure. MiXCR was run by TCRdb on the RACE reads, yielding one entry per CDR3 protein. The profile covers more than 100,000 distinct CDR3 sequences, with approximately 12% appearing a single time and about 3% taken by the ten largest. As for time point: pre-sensitization, week 0. Stated treatment: therapeutic diphenylcyclopropenone sensitization with weekly scalp DPC. After removal of 5 bases from V and 6 bases from J, the junction contained 4 bases not matched to a gene. CDR3 length equals 12 residues.

Source: whole blood, taken in connection with sensitization to the hapten diphenylcyclopropenone (DPC). The rearrangement links TRBV12-3 or TRBV12-4 to TRBJ2-7, with 7 nucleotides matching TRBD1. The clonotype comes from a woman aged 18-35 years with alopecia areata. Some clones in this sample may be carry-over from other donors' samples. The DNA of the CDR3 is TGTGCCAGCAGTCTTACAGGGGTCGAGCAGTACTTC. Encoded protein: CASSLTGVEQYF.